This T cell receptor (beta chain) comes out of a study of blood T cell repertoires in COVID-19. Unmatched junction bases numbered 5, after V lost 3 bases and J lost 5 bases. The CDR3 loop spans 16 amino acids. Per the germline V gene, CDR1 is KGHDR and CDR2 is SFDVKD. Only in-frame clones appear in the TCRdb table, and some are missing; sequencing was by immunoSEQ multiplex PCR. The data show around 470,000 clones, about 90% seen once. Material: PBMCs or T cells enriched from blood (not recorded which). The sequence was collected from a man between 18 and 35 years old who had recovered from COVID-19. The J gene is TRBJ2-5, the V gene TRBV24-1, with 13 bases that match TRBD2. CDR3 sequence: CATSDLGLAGVETQYF. The CDR3 region has the DNA TGTGCCACCAGTGATCTCGGACTAGCGGGAGTCGAGACCCAGTACTTC.